The 21 T cell receptor beta chains below all came from one sample that was sequenced in a study of shared clonotypes between healthy human individuals. Measured with immunoSEQ multiplex PCR; TCRdb has only the in-frame clones, and not every one. Of roughly 2,300,000 clones in the sample, less than 95% were seen once. Material: naive CD4+ T cells from PBMCs. Regarding subset: CD45RA+ positively selected. These receptors were collected from a young man in good health. Some clones in this sample may be carry-over from other donors' samples.

The chain employs TRBV4-2 and TRBJ1-4; D is possibly TRBD1 (5 bases). The CDR3 length is 16 residues. Germline V gene sequence: CDR1 LGHNA, CDR2 YNFKEQ. The V gene lost 4 bases and the J gene lost 4 bases, with 16 bases spanning the gap. The CDR3 bases are TGTGCCAGCAGCCCAACACCCGATGGGGGTAATGAAAAACTGTTTTTT. Translated, it gives CASSPTPDGGNEKLFF.

V and J are TRBV28 and TRBJ2-3; 9 bases agree with TRBD1. Trimming removed 3 bases from V and 4 bases from J; junction bases left unmatched: 5. From germline, CDR1 is MDHEN and CDR2 SYDVKM. CDR3 size: 15 residues. CDR3 amino acids: CASSLYRGLSDTQYF. The CDR3 DNA is TGTGCCAGCAGTTTGTACAGGGGGCTTTCAGATACGCAGTATTTT.

Comments on this clone: This CDR3 is also generated by other DNA sequences in the sample. This chain uses TRBV7-3 with TRBJ2-1, with 10 bases matching TRBD2. In germline, CDR1 is SGHTA, CDR2 FQGTGA. The CDR3 covers 15 residues. Trimming cost V 4 bases and J 4 bases; bases outside gene matches: 4. The CDR3: CASSSTSGSYNEQFF. Here the CDR3 DNA reads TGTGCCAGCAGCTCGACTAGCGGGTCGTACAATGAGCAGTTCTTC.

The J gene is TRBJ2-7, the V gene TRBV7-8; D gene uncertain. The V and J ends lost 2 bases and 3 bases respectively, with 14 bases between them. The CDR3 totals 15 residues. CDR1 SGHVS and CDR2 FQNEAQ come from the germline V gene. The CDR3 sequence: CASSLRARSIYEQYF. The CDR3 DNA sequence: TGTGCCAGCAGCTTAAGGGCCAGATCCATCTACGAGCAGTACTTC.

The rearrangement uses TRBV6-1 and TRBJ2-2, with TRBD2 identical over 7 bases. The V gene end was trimmed by 9 bases and the J gene end by 7 bases; junction bases not matched to a gene: 8. Per the germline V gene, CDR1 is MNHNS and CDR2 is SASEGT. The CDR3 runs to 13 residues. CDR3 nucleotides: TGTGCCAGTCGCCGGGAGGCCGTCGGGGAGCTGTTTTTT. As protein: CASRREAVGELFF.

V gene TRBV6-1 combines with J gene TRBJ1-4; 7 nucleotides align to TRBD1. The J segment lost 8 bases and the V segment lost 1 base, leaving 7 bases of the junction unmatched. Germline V lookup: CDR1 MNHNS, CDR2 SASEGT. This CDR3 is built from 15 residues. CDR3 in DNA: TGTGCCAGCAGTGAAGGGGCAGGGGGTTGGGAAAAACTGTTTTTT. It yields the protein CASSEGAGGWEKLFF.

This CDR3 is CASSSWGLGEKLFF. The CDR3 DNA reads as TGTGCCAGCAGCTCCTGGGGACTGGGGGAAAAACTGTTTTTT. V and J are TRBV7-2 and TRBJ1-4; possibly TRBD1 for D (5 bases). V lost 4 bases and J 8 bases, leaving 14 bases between the germline ends. Per germline, CDR1 SGHTA and CDR2 FQGNSA. The CDR3 has 14 amino acids.

J is TRBJ1-4 and V is TRBV30; 10 nucleotides align to TRBD1. Germline-derived CDR1 and CDR2 are GTSNPN and SVGIG (reference sequence). Trimming at V came to 0 bases and at J to 3 bases, leaving 1 base not matched to a gene. This CDR3 has 15 residues. The CDR3 nucleotides are TGTGCCTGGAGTGTGGGGACAGGGGCTAATGAAAAACTGTTTTTT. Its translation: CAWSVGTGANEKLFF.

As for this clone: A much larger clone differs by one base, so this may be a read error. Other DNA sequences within the sample encode an identical CDR3. The chain is built from TRBV7-3 and TRBJ2-5; D is unclear. The ends were cut back, 5 bases at V and 1 base at J, with 2 bases in the middle. The CDR3 extends over 11 amino acids. CDR1 SGHTA and CDR2 FQGTGA come from the germline V gene. The CDR3 sequence is CASSAQETQYF. CDR3 nucleotides: TGTGCCAGCAGCGCCCAAGAGACCCAGTACTTC. The whole variable domain, remainder taken from reference TRBV7-3 and TRBJ2-5, is GAGVSQTPSNKVTEKGKYVELRCDPISGHTALYWYRQSLGQGPEFLIYFQGTGAADDSGLPNDRFFAVRPEGSVSTLKIQRTERGDSAVYLCASSAQETQYFGPGTRLLVL.

This sequence joins TRBV7-8 and TRBJ2-2, with unresolved D. The CDR3 has 15 amino acids. V lost 3 bases, J lost 3 bases, and 11 bases lay in between. CDR1 is SGHVS and CDR2 is FQNEAQ in the germline V gene. The CDR3 DNA reads TGTGCCAGCAGCTTGGACGGGTCACACACCGGGGAGCTGTTTTTT. Its translation is CASSLDGSHTGELFF.

V gene TRBV2 combines with J gene TRBJ2-5; no firm D call. V lost 2 bases and J 0 bases, leaving 7 bases between the germline ends. This CDR3 has 14 residues. The germline CDR1 and CDR2 sequences are SNHLY and FYNNEI. CDR3 nucleotides: TGTGCCAGCAGTGAATTCAGGTACCAAGAGACCCAGTACTTC. As protein: CASSEFRYQETQYF.

This rearrangement joins TRBV7-9 to TRBJ1-5; 10 bases match TRBD1. This CDR3 has 12 residues. V shed 8 bases and J 7 bases; nucleotides not matched to a gene: 2. Germline values: CDR1 SEHNR, CDR2 FQNEAQ (reference sequence). CDR3 protein: CASGQGVQPQHF. The CDR3 region has the DNA TGTGCCAGCGGACAGGGGGTACAGCCCCAGCATTTT. The full variable domain, rest sourced from reference TRBV7-9 and TRBJ1-5, is DTGVSQNPRHKITKRGQNVTFRCDPISEHNRLYWYRQTLGQGPEFLTYFQNEAQLEKSRLLSDRFSAERPKGSFSTLEIQRTEQGDSAMYLCASGQGVQPQHFGDGTRLSIL.

The J gene is TRBJ2-5, the V gene TRBV2; the D is unclear. V dropped 6 bases and J dropped 5 bases, with 10 bases sitting between them. Germline lookup yields CDR1 SNHLY and CDR2 FYNNEI. This CDR3 is built from 12 residues. The CDR3 spells CASRTSIETQYF. CDR3 coding DNA: TGTGCCAGCAGGACCTCGATTGAGACCCAGTACTTC.

The chain uses TRBV11-1 and TRBJ1-2; 7 bases fit TRBD1. CDR1 is SGHAT and CDR2 is FQDESV in the germline V gene (reference sequence). V lost 5 bases and J lost 6; bases outside the gene matches: 9. The CDR3 is 14 amino acids. The CDR3 sequence: CASSNRQGRDGYTF. CDR3 in DNA: TGTGCCAGCAGCAACAGACAGGGTCGTGATGGCTACACCTTC.

V and J are TRBV15 and TRBJ2-3; D call uncertain. The ends were cut back, 0 bases at V and 8 bases at J, with 12 bases in the middle. The CDR3 runs to 14 residues. Germline CDR1 is LNHNV and CDR2 is YYDKDF (reference sequence). The CDR3 region is CATSRERLKGTQYF. Written as DNA, the CDR3 is TGTGCCACCAGCAGAGAGAGACTGAAGGGTACGCAGTATTTT. Full variable domain (outside the CDR3, taken from reference TRBV15 and TRBJ2-3): DAMVIQNPRYQVTQFGKPVTLSCSQTLNHNVMYWYQQKSSQAPKLLFHYYDKDFNNEADTPDNFQSRRPNTSFCFLDIRSPGLGDTAMYLCATSRERLKGTQYFGPGTRLTVL.

This clone was counted a single time. The chain combines TRBV7-2 with TRBJ2-1; the D is unclear. V was clipped by 1 base and J by 5 bases, with 12 bases between them. Germline CDR1 SGHTA, CDR2 FQGNSA. The CDR3 spans 15 residues. The CDR3 region is CASSLGPAWNNEQFF. CDR3 coding DNA: TGTGCCAGCAGCTTAGGCCCCGCGTGGAACAATGAGCAGTTCTTC.

The genes are TRBV7-6 and TRBJ2-7, with D possibly being TRBD1 (6 bases). The germline V gene has CDR1 SGHVS and CDR2 FNYEAQ. The CDR3 covers 11 residues. Trimming pared 3 bases from V and 10 bases from J, leaving 10 bases between. DNA for the CDR3: TGTGCCAGCAGCTTGCAGGGGAATCAGTACTTC. This sequence encodes CASSLQGNQYF.

This sequence joins TRBV5-6 and TRBJ2-5; 10 bases are shared with TRBD1. V lost 4 bases and J lost 5; bases outside the gene matches: 8. CDR3 length: 15 amino acids. In germline, CDR1 is SGHDT, CDR2 YYEEEE. The chain's CDR3 is CASSASGQGVETQYF. In DNA, the CDR3 is TGTGCCAGCAGCGCAAGTGGACAGGGGGTTGAGACCCAGTACTTC.

This clone was picked up one time. The chain uses TRBV28 and TRBJ2-4, with 10 bases matching TRBD2. The ends lost 2 bases at V and 1 base at J; junction bases unmatched: 5. This CDR3 has 17 residues. The germline CDR1 and CDR2 sequences are MDHEN and SYDVKM. This CDR3 is CASSLPGLAEAKNIQYF. Here the CDR3 DNA reads TGTGCCAGCAGTTTACCCGGACTAGCGGAGGCCAAAAACATTCAGTACTTC.

This clone was counted between two and nine times. J is TRBJ1-1 and V is TRBV18; TRBD1 aligns across 7 bases. V trimming: 6 bases; J trimming: 5 bases; junction bases outside the gene matches: 12. The CDR3 is 15 residues long. Germline V lookup: CDR1 KGHSH, CDR2 LQKENI. The CDR3 sequence: CASSVVTGRETEAFF. CDR3 DNA sequence: TGTGCCAGCTCCGTAGTGACAGGGCGAGAGACTGAAGCTTTCTTT.

This chain links TRBV5-1 with TRBJ1-4; D gene unclear. V was shortened by 0 bases and J by 4 bases, with 7 bases between the two germline ends. The length of the CDR3 is 14 residues. Germline-derived CDR1 and CDR2 are SGHRS and YFSETQ. The CDR3 DNA follows: TGCGCCAGCAGCTTGGCTGCTAATAATGAAAAACTGTTTTTT. Translated, it gives CASSLAANNEKLFF.